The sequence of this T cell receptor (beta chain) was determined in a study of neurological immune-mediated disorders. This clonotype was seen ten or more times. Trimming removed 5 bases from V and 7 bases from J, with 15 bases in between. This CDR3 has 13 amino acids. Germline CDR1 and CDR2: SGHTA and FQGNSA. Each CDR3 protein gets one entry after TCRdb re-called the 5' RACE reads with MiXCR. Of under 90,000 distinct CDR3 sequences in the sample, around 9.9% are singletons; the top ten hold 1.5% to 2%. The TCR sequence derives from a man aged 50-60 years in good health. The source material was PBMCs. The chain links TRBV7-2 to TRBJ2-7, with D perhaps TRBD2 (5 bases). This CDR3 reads CASSLREAEEQYF. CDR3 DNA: TGTGCCAGCAGCCTACGGGAAGCTGAAGAGCAGTACTTC.